This T cell receptor beta chain stems from a study of cytomegalovirus exposure and HLA in healthy donors. PCR used 60 Vbeta primers and 13 Jbeta primers. Assay: immunoSEQ multiplex PCR; the TCRdb copy retains only in-frame clones and omits some. The table includes fewer than 200,000 clones, around 80% detected once. Germline V gives CDR1 SGHDN, CDR2 FVKESK. Trimming left V 1 base short and J 5 bases short, with 13 bases between. CDR3 length: 15 residues. The chain combines TRBV14 with TRBJ2-3; tentatively, D is TRBD1 (6 bases). The TCR sequence derives from a man aged 35 to 55 in good health and CMV-seronegative. The sequencing sample was made of PBMCs. CDR3 DNA sequence: TGTGCCAGCAGCCAAGTGGGGACACGGGGAGATACGCAGTATTTT. Its translation is CASSQVGTRGDTQYF.